This T cell receptor beta chain originates from a study of graft-versus-host responses after intestinal transplantation. As for the study in general: Anti-thymocyte globulin induction, then tacrolimus and steroids for about 3 years, went to all recipients.

Study-level points and caveats: The study found high graft-versus-host to host-versus-graft clonal ratios in allografts of patients with graft-donor T cell macrochimerism.

Remarks on this clone: Its target is unknown.

Method: immunoSEQ multiplex PCR; TCRdb's copy keeps in-frame clones and lacks some. The sample consists of tens of thousands of clones, roughly 94% of them appearing once. This sequence was found in a human donor who received an intestinal transplant. The specimen was unstimulated CD8+ T cells sorted from spleen or lymph node cells, collected before intestinal transplant.

CDR3 nucleotide sequence: TGTGCCAGTAGTGGAGGAGACGAGCAGTACTTC. Translating gives CASSGGDEQYF. The rearrangement uses TRBV19 and TRBJ2-7, with D possibly TRBD2 on 5 matching bases. From germline, CDR1 is LNHDA and CDR2 SQIVND (reference sequence). The CDR3 extends over 11 amino acids. V lost 5 bases, J lost 5 bases, and 7 bases lay in between. Full variable domain (missing parts from reference TRBV19 and TRBJ2-7): DGGITQSPKYLFRKEGQNVTLSCEQNLNHDAMYWYRQDPGQGLRLIYYSQIVNDFQKGDIAEGYSVSREKKESFPLTVTSAQKNPTAFYLCASSGGDEQYFGPGTRLTVT.